This note documents a single T cell receptor (beta chain) sequence. Its target is unknown. Some clones are missing from TCRdb's copy, which holds only in-frame ones; the method was immunoSEQ multiplex PCR. In the table there are roughly 65,000 clones, more than 70% of which are singletons. The CDR3 runs to 17 residues. Germline V gene data show CDR1 as MNHNS and CDR2 as SASEGT. The V and J ends lost 0 bases and 4 bases, in that order; junction bases with no gene match: 9. These data come from a study of vaccination effects on CD4 cells after COVID-19. Background on the study: Each participant received a vaccine that was either BNT162b2 or mRNA-1273, given as two doses. Study-wide results and caveats: Long after vaccination, the clones induced by infection and by vaccine shrank markedly in size. Healthy vaccinees' vaccine-induced clones included only 1 of 255 that recognized common cold coronaviruses.

Sequencing followed a ViraFEST assay step that expanded antigen-specific CD4+ T cells with viral peptide pools. With more than 9 days of culture completed, CD4+ T cells were isolated. Each vaccine recipient was nucleocapsid antibody negative and had no prior SARS-CoV-2 infection. Culturing of around 1.9 million PBMC per well took place with roughly 10 IU/ml IL-2 and around 10 ug/ml peptides. The rearrangement joins TRBV6-1 to TRBJ2-3; 8 nucleotides match TRBD1. The sequence came from a human donor who received a COVID-19 vaccine. The material was CD4+ T cells from PBMCs cultured with HCoV-NL63 spike peptides, obtained before COVID-19 vaccination. CDR3: CASSEAHFRGLADTQYF. CDR3 DNA sequence: TGTGCCAGCAGTGAAGCGCATTTCAGGGGGCTTGCAGATACGCAGTATTTT.